This passage covers 5 T cell receptor beta chains from one sample sequenced in a study of regulatory T cells in long-lasting Graves disease. As for time point: persistent/refractory GD, antithyroid drugs over 5 years with positive TRAb. Generation of the TCR library employed RNA extracted from PBMCs. CDR3 regions were amplified by Arm-PCR using iRepertoire HTBI primers to build TCR beta libraries. TCRdb re-called the multiplex PCR reads through MiXCR, storing one row per CDR3 protein. The sample contains a few hundred thousand distinct CDR3 sequences, 22% of which appear only once. The sample consisted of peripheral blood mononuclear cells (PBMCs), taken when the disease was refractory, from a patient treated with antithyroid drugs. These receptors came from a female donor with Graves disease.

The chain joins TRBV7-2 to TRBJ1-3, with D possibly TRBD1 on 5 matching bases. CDR1 is SGHTA and CDR2 is FQGNSA in the germline V gene. CDR3 length equals 16 residues. The ends were cut back, 5 bases at V and 0 bases at J, with 14 bases in the middle. This CDR3 reads CASSPGTLSSGNTIYF. The DNA for the CDR3 is TGTGCCAGCAGCCCAGGGACGTTAAGCTCTGGAAACACCATATATTTT.

This clonotype was seen many times. The chain links TRBV10-3 to TRBJ2-5; 12 bases fit TRBD2. V lost 4 bases to trimming and J lost 5 bases; unmatched junction nucleotides: 2. This CDR3 has 14 residues. In germline, CDR1 is ENHRY, CDR2 SYGVKD. The CDR3 sequence is CAISGLAGDETQYF. DNA of the CDR3: TGTGCCATCAGTGGACTAGCGGGGGATGAGACCCAGTACTTC.

The genes are TRBV19 and TRBJ1-1; 8 positions match TRBD1. The CDR3 totals 12 residues. The germline CDR1 and CDR2 sequences are LNHDA and SQIVND (reference sequence). V lost 10 bases and J lost 9; bases outside the gene matches: 10. This chain's CDR3 is CATFQGALQAFF. In DNA, the CDR3 is TGTGCCACTTTTCAGGGGGCTCTTCAAGCTTTCTTT.

This clonotype showed up many times. V gene TRBV6-5 combines with J gene TRBJ2-2; 10 bases fit TRBD1. Germline-derived CDR1 and CDR2 are MNHEY and SVGAGI. V shed 0 bases, J shed 7 bases, and the junction held 5 bases outside the gene matches. This CDR3 comprises 16 residues. The CDR3 loop is CASSYSGTGASGELFF. The CDR3 DNA is TGTGCCAGCAGTTACTCTGGGACAGGGGCGAGCGGGGAGCTGTTTTTT.

This clonotype was detected only a few times. CDR3 loop: CASSLGLAGGDTQYF. CDR3 sequence (DNA): TGTGCCAGCAGCTTAGGGCTAGCGGGGGGAGATACGCAGTATTTT. The gene calls are TRBV7-2 and TRBJ2-3, with 11 bases that match TRBD2. The CDR3 spans 15 residues. Germline CDR1 is SGHTA and CDR2 is FQGNSA. The V and J ends lost 1 base and 5 bases, in that order; junction bases with no gene match: 2. The whole variable domain, remainder taken from reference TRBV7-2 and TRBJ2-3, is GAGVSQSPSNKVTEKGKDVELRCDPISGHTALYWYRQSLGQGLEFLIYFQGNSAPDKSGLPSDRFSAERTGGSVSTLTIQRTQQEDSAVYLCASSLGLAGGDTQYFGPGTRLTVL.